Sequencing of this T cell receptor beta chain was carried out in a study of T-cell memory formation after mild COVID-19. About the study: TCR clusters largely stayed donor specific.

General study findings and limits: Clones contracting over day 15 to 85 were CD4/CD8 balanced, with later expanders leaning CD4+. A subset of responding clones appeared in pre-infection memory, suggesting cross-reactive memory joined.

TCRdb re-called the 5' RACE reads through MiXCR, storing one row per CDR3 protein. The table shows some 160,000 distinct CDR3 sequences, with about a third occurring only once. V lost 5 bases and J lost 1; bases outside the gene matches: 8. This CDR3 spans 15 amino acids. The germline CDR1 and CDR2 sequences are SGHRS and YFSETQ. Points on this clonotype: Its antigen is unknown.

The V call is TRBV5-1, the J call TRBJ2-5; TRBD2 matches at 7 bases. The receptor was derived from an adult woman who had mild COVID-19 (a few samples of this study predate the infection). Cell type and time point are not known. The sample consisted of PBMCs or a T cell subset sorted from them (not recorded which). Here the CDR3 reads CASSLSGTPQETQYF. DNA of the CDR3: TGCGCCAGCAGTCTGAGCGGGACGCCCCAAGAGACCCAGTACTTC.